Sequencing of this TCR beta chain was carried out in a study of early T cells in non-severe SARS-CoV-2 infection. For the study at large: With bulk RNA from unsorted whole blood as input, sequencing yielded unpaired chains. Whole-study findings and limits: VDJdb matches were skewed toward anti-spike CD8 T cell responses.

Individual cDNA molecules were tagged with unique molecular identifiers. MiXCR, run by TCRdb on the 5' RACE reads, gives a single entry per CDR3 protein. The profile shows about 35,000 distinct CDR3 sequences, 6% to 8.5% of them singletons. Ten or more counts support this clonotype. Its target is unknown. Trimming removed 1 base from V and 4 bases from J, with 19 bases in between. This CDR3 has 17 residues. In germline, CDR1 is SGDLS, CDR2 YYNGEE. Sequencing used whole blood. The chain joins TRBV9 to TRBJ2-3; weak D call: TRBD1 (8 bases). The clonotype was recovered from an adult who was a healthcare worker with PCR-confirmed SARS-CoV-2 infection or an uninfected control (not recorded which). The CDR3 region has the DNA TGTGCCAGCAGCGTAATCCCCCGACAGGGGAGGGCAGATACGCAGTATTTT. Residues: CASSVIPRQGRADTQYF.